This T cell receptor beta chain came from a study of blood T cell repertoires in COVID-19. The Seattle patients joined while their infection was active and were tracked longitudinally afterward. Sequencing was performed with immunoSEQ multiplex PCR; in TCRdb, only in-frame clones are kept and a portion is missing. The sample has 150,000 to 200,000 clones; around 84% are singletons. Sequenced material: peripheral blood. The sequence was obtained from a woman aged 70 to 79 with COVID-19, enrolled during active disease.

CDR3 in DNA: TGTGCCAGCAGCGCGAGGGAAGGGACACCCCTCCACTTT. It yields the protein CASSAREGTPLHF. This rearrangement joins TRBV9 to TRBJ1-6, with unresolved D. CDR1 and CDR2 (germline): SGDLS, YYNGEE. This CDR3 is 13 amino acids long. The V and J ends lost 3 bases and 11 bases respectively, with 12 bases between them.